This T cell receptor beta chain was profiled in a study of cytomegalovirus exposure and HLA in healthy donors. About the research overall: The study placed around 80% of its 398 genotyped donors in the Caucasian-associated ancestry cluster. The study, taken as a whole, reports: Around 160 TCR beta chains were listed as cytomegalovirus-associated.

In the case of this clone: Antigen unknown.

This CDR3 region has 14 residues. In germline, CDR1 is LNHDA, CDR2 SQIVND (reference sequence). V was clipped by 4 bases and J by 3 bases, with 13 bases between them. The study ran its PCR with 60 Vbeta and 13 Jbeta primers. The table came from immunoSEQ multiplex PCR; TCRdb's copy has only in-frame clones and leaves some out. This sample's table reports 140,000 to 150,000 clones. Sequencing used PBMCs. V gene TRBV19 combines with J gene TRBJ2-7, with no clear D. This clonotype originated in a male donor in good health and CMV-seronegative. Written as DNA, the CDR3 is TGTGCCAGTAGTAGTGTAAGCGCATTCTACGAGCAGTACTTC. Translating it yields CASSSVSAFYEQYF.